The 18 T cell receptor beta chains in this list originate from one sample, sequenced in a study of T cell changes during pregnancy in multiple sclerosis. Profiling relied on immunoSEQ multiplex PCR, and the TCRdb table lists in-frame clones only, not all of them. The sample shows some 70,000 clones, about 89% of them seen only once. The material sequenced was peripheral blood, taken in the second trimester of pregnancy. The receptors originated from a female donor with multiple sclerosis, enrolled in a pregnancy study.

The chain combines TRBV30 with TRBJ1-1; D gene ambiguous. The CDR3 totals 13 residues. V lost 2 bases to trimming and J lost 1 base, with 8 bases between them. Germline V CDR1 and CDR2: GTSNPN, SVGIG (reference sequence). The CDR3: CAWSPDENTEAFF. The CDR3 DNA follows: TGTGCCTGGAGTCCAGATGAGAACACTGAAGCTTTCTTT.

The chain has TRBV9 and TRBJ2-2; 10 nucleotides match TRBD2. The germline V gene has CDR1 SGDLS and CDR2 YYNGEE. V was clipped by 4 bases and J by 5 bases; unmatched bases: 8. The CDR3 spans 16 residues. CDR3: CASSLGLAVRTGELFF. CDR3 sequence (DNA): TGTGCCAGCAGCCTTGGACTAGCGGTGCGTACCGGGGAGCTGTTTTTT. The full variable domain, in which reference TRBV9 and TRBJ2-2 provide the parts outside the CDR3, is DSGVTQTPKHLITATGQRVTLRCSPRSGDLSVYWYQQSLDQGLQFLIQYYNGEERAKGNILERFSAQQFPDLHSELNLSSLELGDSALYFCASSLGLAVRTGELFFGEGSRLTVL.

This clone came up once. The CDR3 bases are TGTGCCTGGAGTGTTTCGGGGGATCAGCCCCAGCATTTT. Residues: CAWSVSGDQPQHF. V gene TRBV30 combines with J gene TRBJ1-5, with a possible D match to TRBD1 (5 bases). Germline V gives CDR1 GTSNPN, CDR2 SVGIG (reference sequence). The V and J ends lost 0 bases and 5 bases respectively, with 8 bases between them. The CDR3 is 13 residues long.

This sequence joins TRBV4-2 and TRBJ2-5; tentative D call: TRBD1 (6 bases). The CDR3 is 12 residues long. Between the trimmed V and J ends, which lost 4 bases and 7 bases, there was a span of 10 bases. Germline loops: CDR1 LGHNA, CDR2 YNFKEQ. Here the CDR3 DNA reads TGTGCCAGCAGCCCAGGGGAACCGACCCAGTACTTC. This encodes CASSPGEPTQYF.

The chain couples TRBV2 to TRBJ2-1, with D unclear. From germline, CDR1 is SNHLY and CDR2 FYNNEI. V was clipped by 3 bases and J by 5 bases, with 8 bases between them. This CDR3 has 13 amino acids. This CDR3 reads CASSDGVDNEQFF. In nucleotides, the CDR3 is TGTGCCAGCAGTGACGGAGTAGACAATGAGCAGTTCTTC.

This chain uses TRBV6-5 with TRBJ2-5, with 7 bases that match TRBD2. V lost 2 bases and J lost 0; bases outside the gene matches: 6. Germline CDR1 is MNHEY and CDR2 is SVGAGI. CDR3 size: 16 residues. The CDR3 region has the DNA TGTGCCAGCAGTTACGTGGCGGGGGATAACCAAGAGACCCAGTACTTC. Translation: CASSYVAGDNQETQYF.

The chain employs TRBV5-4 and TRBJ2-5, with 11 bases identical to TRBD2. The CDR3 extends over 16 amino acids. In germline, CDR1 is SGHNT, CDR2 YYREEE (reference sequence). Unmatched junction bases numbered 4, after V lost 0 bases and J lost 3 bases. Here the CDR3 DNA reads TGTGCCAGCAGCTTGGCTAGCGGGGGGCCAGAAGAGACCCAGTACTTC. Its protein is CASSLASGGPEETQYF.

CDR3 protein: CASSKAQTGGPNTGELFF. The DNA of the CDR3 is TGTGCCAGCAGCAAAGCACAGACAGGGGGCCCGAACACCGGGGAGCTGTTTTTT. The chain carries TRBV21-1 and TRBJ2-2; TRBD1 is the table's D call and was not checked against the DNA. TRBV21-1 is marked as a pseudogene. This CDR3 region has 18 residues.

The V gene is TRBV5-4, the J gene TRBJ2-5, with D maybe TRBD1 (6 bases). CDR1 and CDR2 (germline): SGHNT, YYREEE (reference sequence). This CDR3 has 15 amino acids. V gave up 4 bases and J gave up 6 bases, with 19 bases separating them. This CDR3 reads CASSPKGGDWKTQYF. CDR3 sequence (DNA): TGTGCCAGCAGCCCAAAAGGGGGAGACTGGAAGACCCAGTACTTC.

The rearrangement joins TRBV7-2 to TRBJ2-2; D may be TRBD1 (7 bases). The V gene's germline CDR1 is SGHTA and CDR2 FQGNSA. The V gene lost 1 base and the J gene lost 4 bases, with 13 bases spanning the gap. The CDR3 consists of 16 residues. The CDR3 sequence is CASSLVGGGATGELFF. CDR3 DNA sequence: TGTGCCAGCAGCTTAGTCGGAGGGGGCGCCACCGGGGAGCTGTTTTTT.

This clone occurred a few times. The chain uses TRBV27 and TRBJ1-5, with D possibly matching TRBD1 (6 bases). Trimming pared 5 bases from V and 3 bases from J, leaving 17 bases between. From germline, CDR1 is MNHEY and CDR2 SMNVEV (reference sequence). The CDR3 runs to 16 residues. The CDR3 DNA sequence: TGTGCCAGCAGTCCCTTCGCGATGGGGGCCAATCAGCCCCAGCATTTT. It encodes CASSPFAMGANQPQHF.

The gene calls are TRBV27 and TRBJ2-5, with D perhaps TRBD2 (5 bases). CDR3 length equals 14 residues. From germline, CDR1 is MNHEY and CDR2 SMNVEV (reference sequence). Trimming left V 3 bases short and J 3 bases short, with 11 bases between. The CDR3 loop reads CASSFVGSKETQYF. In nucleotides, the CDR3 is TGTGCCAGCAGTTTTGTAGGGAGCAAAGAGACCCAGTACTTC.

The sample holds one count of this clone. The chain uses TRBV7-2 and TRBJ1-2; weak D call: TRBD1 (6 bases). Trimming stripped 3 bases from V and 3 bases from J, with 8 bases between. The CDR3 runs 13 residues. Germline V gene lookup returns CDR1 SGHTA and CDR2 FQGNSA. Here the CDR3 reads CASSFPGDYGYTF. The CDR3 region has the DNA TGTGCCAGCAGCTTCCCAGGGGACTATGGCTACACCTTC.

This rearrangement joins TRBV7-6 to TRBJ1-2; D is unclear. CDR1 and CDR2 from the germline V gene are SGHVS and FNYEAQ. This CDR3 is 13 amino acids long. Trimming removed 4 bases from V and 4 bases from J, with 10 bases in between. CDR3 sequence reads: CASSSGLIYGYTF. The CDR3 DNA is TGTGCCAGCAGCTCGGGGTTAATCTATGGCTACACCTTC. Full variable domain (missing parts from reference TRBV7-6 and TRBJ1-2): GAGVSQSPRYKVTKRGQDVALRCDPISGHVSLYWYRQALGQGPEFLTYFNYEAQQDKSGLPNDRFSAERPEGSISTLTIQRTEQRDSAMYRCASSSGLIYGYTFGSGTRLTVV.

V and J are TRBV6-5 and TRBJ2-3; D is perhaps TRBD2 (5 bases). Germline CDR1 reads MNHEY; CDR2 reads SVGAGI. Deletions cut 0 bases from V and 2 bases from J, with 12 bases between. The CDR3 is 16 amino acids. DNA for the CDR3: TGTGCCAGCAGTTACTCGACTACAGTTCCCACAGATACGCAGTATTTT. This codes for CASSYSTTVPTDTQYF.

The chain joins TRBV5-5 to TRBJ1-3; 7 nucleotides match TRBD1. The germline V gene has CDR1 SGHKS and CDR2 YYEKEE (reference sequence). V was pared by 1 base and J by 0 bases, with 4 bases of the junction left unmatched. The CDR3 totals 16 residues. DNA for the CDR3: TGTGCCAGCAGCTTGCCGGGACAGACCTCTGGAAACACCATATATTTT. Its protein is CASSLPGQTSGNTIYF.

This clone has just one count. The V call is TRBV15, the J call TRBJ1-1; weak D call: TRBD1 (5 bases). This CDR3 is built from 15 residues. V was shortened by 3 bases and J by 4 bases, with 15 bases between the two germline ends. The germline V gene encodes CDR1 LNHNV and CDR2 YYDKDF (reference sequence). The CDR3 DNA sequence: TGTGCCACCAGCAGTTCACCTGGGGGGACCACTGAAGCTTTCTTT. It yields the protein CATSSSPGGTTEAFF. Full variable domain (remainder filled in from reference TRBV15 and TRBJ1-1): DAMVIQNPRYQVTQFGKPVTLSCSQTLNHNVMYWYQQKSSQAPKLLFHYYDKDFNNEADTPDNFQSRRPNTSFCFLDIRSPGLGDTAMYLCATSSSPGGTTEAFFGQGTRLTVV.

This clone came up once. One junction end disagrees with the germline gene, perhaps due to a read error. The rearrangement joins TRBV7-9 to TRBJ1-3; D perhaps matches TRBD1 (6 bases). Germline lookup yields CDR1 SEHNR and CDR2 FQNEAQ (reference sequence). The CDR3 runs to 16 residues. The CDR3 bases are TGTGCCAGCAGCATAGCGGACAGCTACTCTGGAAACACCATATATTTT. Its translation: CASSIADSYSGNTIYF.